This TCR beta chain was obtained from a study of early T cells in non-severe SARS-CoV-2 infection. TCRdb fed the 5' RACE reads into MiXCR, producing one record per CDR3 protein. The sample includes approximately 73,000 distinct CDR3 sequences, around 11% of them seen just once. In germline, CDR1 is MNHNS, CDR2 SASEGT. CDR3 length: 15 amino acids. The ends were cut back, 5 bases at V and 3 bases at J, with 14 bases in the middle. This clonotype was seen more than once but under ten times. The receptor was isolated from an adult who was a healthcare worker with PCR-confirmed SARS-CoV-2 infection or an uninfected control (not recorded which). The chain couples TRBV6-1 to TRBJ1-3; D perhaps matches TRBD1 (6 bases). Sequences were obtained from whole blood. CDR3 sequence: CASSLTGSLGNTIYF. The CDR3 nucleotides read TGTGCCAGCAGTCTAACAGGGTCACTTGGAAACACCATATATTTT.